This entry features one T cell receptor (beta chain) sequence. Its antigen is still unknown. Per-base quality was not reported, and no clone a single base away is much larger than it. These data are taken from a study of blood T cells in healthy people across ages (dated by TCRdb to the mid-2010s). In the study overall: In model experiments, roughly one uniquely barcoded TCR beta cDNA molecule per two T cells was captured by template switching. Age-related changes in TCR beta repertoire diversity were measured in the study by deep sequencing normalized with unique cDNA molecular identifiers. The donors were split into four age groups: young (average around 16 years), middle-aged (39), aged (62) and long-lived (roughly 86). Two additional independent replicas of 1 million unique cDNA reads from the same blood draw were analyzed for two donors (one aged 18 to 29 and one aged 80 or older). General study outcomes and caveats: The CMV infection status of donors was not known, potentially confounding age-related changes in expanded clonotypes. The long-lived group showed more naive CD4+ T cells, fewer expanded clones and increased TCR diversity than the aged group, suggesting age selection. Estimates of total diversity based on one million sequenced T cells were regarded as lower bounds and as underestimates. A strong correlation was found between observed TCR beta diversity and the percentage of naive T cells measured by flow cytometry. As age increased, observed TCR beta diversity per million T cells dropped in a roughly linear way, and a significant reduction was already evident by age roughly 40. Conclusive comparison of naive and antigen-experienced compartments was prevented by the profiling of bulk unsorted PBMCs.

The roughly 42 donors, aged about 6 to 95 years, were systemically healthy Caucasian individuals from Russia. Ten milliliters of peripheral blood were drawn from each donor into EDTA-treated Vacutainer tubes. Ficoll-Paque density-gradient centrifugation was used to isolate PBMCs, with at least 7 million per sample. Total RNA, at least 6 micrograms per sample, was extracted from PBMCs with Trizol reagent. For every donor, an aliquot of PBMCs went through flow cytometry to measure the percentages of naive CD45RAhigh/CD27high T cells. Measured from the cysteine to the phenylalanine, the CDR3 is 17 residues long. Only the CDR3 part of the read is kept: 51 bases, read in frame from the first base. From V the trimming removes 3 bases and from J it removes 1 base, while the gene matches leave 9 bases of the junction unaccounted for. The CDR1 and CDR2 encoded by the germline V gene (reference sequence) are DFQATT and SNEGSKA.

The library relied on 5' RACE. Data came from an Illumina HiSeq 2500. The second PCR ran for about 6 to 11 cycles and used a J-beta primer mix along with a sample-barcoded 5' primer. Each TCR beta cDNA molecule received a unique molecular identifier from a template-switch 5' adaptor carrying 12 random nucleotides. Each sample yielded at least 2.5 million CDR3-containing paired-end reads. The Mint cDNA synthesis kit, primed by a TRBC-specific oligonucleotide, was used to synthesize first-strand cDNA from all RNA. Following uracil-DNA glycosylase treatment, a first 18-cycle PCR with universal primers M1SS and BC2_uni_R was performed on all cDNA. The original methods were these. For normalization, 1 million high-quality reads, each with a distinct molecular identifier, were randomly selected from each sample. Reads with shared molecular identifiers were discarded instead of being binned into consensus sequences. MiTCR, run with a Q25 quality threshold and the strictest error-elimination algorithm, handled CDR3 identification, clonotype clustering and error correction. Lower-bound total TCR beta diversity was estimated with a nonparametric unseen species model using Euler transformation. TCRdb ran its own pipeline on the public reads, namely fastp trimming at Q25 and MiXCR clone calling, and kept in-frame beta chains. Each CDR3 protein appears once, grouped with its most common genes and DNA. TCRdb's processing, not the authors', yielded these V and J calls. Across this sample there are under 700,000 distinct CDR3 sequences, with 24% seen only once. The ten largest account for just over 8.5% of the sample.

The same specimen was also included in a second study, on T cells of mothers and their children. The second source states: Nine systemically healthy Caucasian individuals served as donors, namely three mothers together with their six children. cDNA synthesis used all of the extracted RNA, with around 1.6 ug of RNA in each 15 ul reaction. In the second PCR, the M1S primer introduced both the sample barcodes and 2-4 random nucleotides. Over 9 million TCR beta CDR3 reads came from each mother, compared with around 3 million reads from each child. In both related and unrelated pairs, thymic selection shapes the output of TCR recombination in a similar way, with inherited differences having only a minor effect. Normalized repertoire overlap was always slightly but never significantly higher in related than unrelated mother-child pairs. With a sensitivity of approximately 100 clones per million clonotypes, no persistent microchimeric T cell clones were detected. To look for features that set related mother-child pairs apart from unrelated individuals, the researchers ran deep NGS to compare the TCR beta repertoires of mothers and children. On average, the children were roughly 10 +/- 4 years old, while the mothers were about 38 +/- 4 years old. After adapter ligation with NEBNext reagents, the libraries were sequenced on Illumina HiSeq 2000 with 100+100 nt paired-end reads. Mother and child libraries were prepared a month apart and sequenced in separate runs to prevent cross-contamination. Between roughly 500,000 and 2,300,000 distinct TCR beta clonotypes were identified per donor. Naive TCR beta clonotypes were estimated from low-frequency clonotypes matched to each donor's FACS-determined naive share, without sorting.

The sample consisted of blood. This sequence uses TRBV20-1 and TRBJ2-3; 11 bases in the middle match TRBD2. This clonotype originated in a boy younger than 18 in good health. The CDR3 sequence is CSASATTSGSGTDTQYF. The bases read TGCAGTGCTAGCGCCACAACTAGCGGGAGCGGCACAGATACGCAGTATTTT.